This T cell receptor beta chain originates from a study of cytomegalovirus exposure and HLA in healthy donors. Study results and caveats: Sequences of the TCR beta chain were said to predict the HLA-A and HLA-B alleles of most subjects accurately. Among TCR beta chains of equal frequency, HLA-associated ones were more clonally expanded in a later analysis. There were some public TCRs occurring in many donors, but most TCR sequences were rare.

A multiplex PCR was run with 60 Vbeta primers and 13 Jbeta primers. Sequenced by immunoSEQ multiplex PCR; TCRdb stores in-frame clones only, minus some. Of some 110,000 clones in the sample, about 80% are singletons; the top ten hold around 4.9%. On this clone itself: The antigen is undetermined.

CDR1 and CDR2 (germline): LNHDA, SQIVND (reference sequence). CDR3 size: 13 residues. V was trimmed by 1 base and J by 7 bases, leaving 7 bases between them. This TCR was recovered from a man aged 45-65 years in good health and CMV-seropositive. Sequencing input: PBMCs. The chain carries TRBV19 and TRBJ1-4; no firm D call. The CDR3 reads CASSIGRGEKLFF. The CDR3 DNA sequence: TGTGCCAGTAGTATAGGTCGGGGTGAAAAACTGTTTTTT.